This paragraph covers one T cell receptor (beta chain) sequence. Germline loops: CDR1 SNHLY, CDR2 FYNNEI. The CDR3 has 13 residues. V trimming: 6 bases; J trimming: 9 bases; junction bases outside the gene matches: 8. The method was immunoSEQ multiplex PCR; TCRdb's version includes in-frame clones alone and lacks a portion of them. The profile shows approximately 70,000 clones, roughly nine tenths of them singletons. The data stem from a study of blood T cell repertoires in COVID-19. The wider study: Sites across the United States, Italy and Spain contributed samples from acute and convalescent COVID-19.

During active infection, Seattle patients enrolled and were then monitored through disease. V usage is TRBV2 and J usage is TRBJ2-7, with 10 bases fitting TRBD1. Sequenced material: peripheral blood. The receptor was derived from a man aged 35-49 years with COVID-19, enrolled during active disease. The DNA of the CDR3 is TGTGCCAGCAGACCGGGACAGGGGTTGGTGCAGTACTTC. Protein sequence: CASRPGQGLVQYF.